The 28 T cell receptor beta chains listed next were all sequenced from one sample in a study of shared clonotypes between healthy human individuals. Sequenced by immunoSEQ multiplex PCR; TCRdb stores in-frame clones only, minus some. The sample contains around 350,000 clones, about 73% of which appear only once. Input material: memory CD4+ T cells sorted from blood. Stated subset: CD45RA-negative fraction. These receptors all come from a young man in good health.

This clone showed up just once. The gene calls are TRBV10-2 and TRBJ1-6, with TRBD1 matching over 8 bases. Germline lookup yields CDR1 WSHSY and CDR2 SAAADI. V shed 5 bases, J shed 6 bases, and the junction held 15 bases outside the gene matches. This CDR3 is built from 18 residues. Here the CDR3 DNA reads TGCGCCAGCAGTTGGACAGGGCCCGGGACGTCCGCTAATTCACCCCTCCACTTT. Its translation is CASSWTGPGTSANSPLHF.

The chain carries TRBV28 and TRBJ2-3; D unresolved. The V end lost 5 bases, the J end lost 0 bases, and 9 bases lay between the germline ends. Per germline, CDR1 MDHEN and CDR2 SYDVKM. This CDR3 region has 14 residues. In DNA form, the CDR3 reads TGTGCCAGCAGTAGAGCAGAAAGCACAGATACGCAGTATTTT. Its translation: CASSRAESTDTQYF.

This clone was found once. V is TRBV7-8 and J is TRBJ2-1; no firm D call. This CDR3 is built from 13 residues. Germline values: CDR1 SGHVS, CDR2 FQNEAQ. V was pared by 6 bases and J by 15 bases, with 21 bases between. The CDR3 DNA reads as TGTGCCAGCAGACCCGTAATGGAATCAAGTCCGTTCTTC. It codes for CASRPVMESSPFF.

The chain carries TRBV6-1 and TRBJ2-7; possibly TRBD1 for D (6 bases). CDR1 is MNHNS, CDR2 SASEGT, per germline. The CDR3 has 14 residues. The V end was cut by 3 bases, the J end by 3 bases, with 12 bases between. The DNA of the CDR3 is TGTGCCAGCAGTGAGCGGACAGACATCTACGAGCAGTACTTC. Translated: CASSERTDIYEQYF.

This chain uses TRBV15 with TRBJ2-1; 8 nucleotides align to TRBD2. Looked up from germline, CDR1 is LNHNV and CDR2 is YYDKDF (reference sequence). Unmatched junction bases numbered 9, after V lost 0 bases and J lost 8 bases. This CDR3 region has 16 residues. The CDR3 DNA reads TGTGCCACCAGCAGAGATCACGGGAGGGCCGTCGATGAGCAGTTCTTC. This gives the protein CATSRDHGRAVDEQFF.

In this sample, this clone turned up a few times. This chain links TRBV4-2 with TRBJ2-7; 8 nucleotides align to TRBD1. The germline CDR1 and CDR2 sequences are LGHNA and YNFKEQ. CDR3 size: 15 residues. The V gene end was trimmed by 4 bases and the J gene end by 3 bases; junction bases not matched to a gene: 8. This CDR3 is CASSRSGQGDYEQYF. The CDR3 DNA is TGTGCCAGCAGCCGTTCTGGACAGGGAGACTACGAGCAGTACTTC.

The chain carries TRBV18 and TRBJ2-5; 7 nucleotides align to TRBD2. CDR1 and CDR2 (germline): KGHSH, LQKENI. The CDR3 runs to 17 residues. V was pared by 2 bases and J by 5 bases, with 14 bases of the junction left unmatched. CDR3 sequence reads: CASSPASGHRGVETQYF. CDR3 nucleotides: TGTGCCAGCTCACCAGCTAGCGGCCATCGCGGGGTGGAGACCCAGTACTTC.

This chain connects TRBV28 to TRBJ1-4; D is ambiguous. Germline V gene sequence: CDR1 MDHEN, CDR2 SYDVKM. The V gene lost 6 bases and the J gene lost 10 bases, with 15 bases spanning the gap. The CDR3 runs to 13 residues. The DNA for the CDR3 is TGTGCCAGCAGAGGTGAAGGGTCAATAAAACTGTTTTTT. Protein: CASRGEGSIKLFF.

This clone was recorded once. Other DNA sequences in the same sample also yield this CDR3. The rearrangement joins TRBV5-1 to TRBJ2-3; D ambiguous. The germline CDR1 and CDR2 sequences are SGHRS and YFSETQ. The ends were cut back, 0 bases at V and 6 bases at J, with 5 bases in the middle. This CDR3 spans 12 amino acids. The CDR3 region is CASSLALDTQYF. DNA of the CDR3: TGCGCCAGCAGCTTGGCCTTGGATACGCAGTATTTT.

This clone was counted only a few times. CDR3 region: CASSSGTSFNEQFF. In DNA, the CDR3 is TGTGCCAGCAGCTCCGGGACTAGCTTCAATGAGCAGTTCTTC. The chain is built from TRBV5-4 and TRBJ2-1, with 9 bases lining up with TRBD2. The CDR3 extends over 14 amino acids. The germline gives CDR1 SGHNT, CDR2 YYREEE (reference sequence). Germline trimming cut 3 bases from V and 6 bases from J; bases unmatched to any gene: 4.

The chain links TRBV9 to TRBJ2-2, with 9 bases lining up with TRBD1. Trimming took 3 bases from V and 0 from J; bases not matched to a gene: 3. This CDR3 comprises 16 residues. The germline gives CDR1 SGDLS, CDR2 YYNGEE. The CDR3 bases are TGTGCCAGCAGCGCTGGACAGGGGACGAACACCGGGGAGCTGTTTTTT. This encodes CASSAGQGTNTGELFF.

The chain combines TRBV6-1 with TRBJ1-2; possibly TRBD1 for D (6 bases). The CDR3 is 15 residues long. Germline V CDR1 and CDR2: MNHNS, SASEGT. The V end lost 7 bases, the J end lost 8 bases, and 23 bases lay between the germline ends. This CDR3 is CASIPGAIERGGYTF. CDR3 DNA sequence: TGTGCCAGCATACCAGGGGCAATCGAAAGGGGAGGCTACACCTTC.

This clone was seen once. The sample has other DNA sequences that encode this CDR3 too. J is TRBJ2-7 and V is TRBV27; the match to TRBD1 covers 7 bases. V lost 5 bases to trimming and J lost 2 bases; unmatched junction nucleotides: 3. CDR3 length: 13 residues. Per germline, CDR1 MNHEY and CDR2 SMNVEV (reference sequence). The CDR3 here is CASSPDRAYEQYF. CDR3 DNA sequence: TGTGCCAGCAGTCCCGACAGGGCCTACGAGCAGTACTTC.

The gene calls are TRBV6-5 and TRBJ2-1; unclear D gene. CDR1 MNHEY and CDR2 SVGAGI come from the germline V gene. The CDR3 spans 13 residues. Trimming shortened V by 0 bases and J by 9 bases, and 9 bases separated the two germline ends. The CDR3 nucleotides read TGTGCCAGCAGTTACTCGGGTATCGGTGAGCAGTTCTTC. As protein: CASSYSGIGEQFF.

This clone was recorded once. The genes are TRBV25-1 and TRBJ2-2; unclear D gene. The CDR3 is 16 amino acids. The ends were cut back, 1 base at V and 4 bases at J, with 13 bases in the middle. Germline V gene sequence: CDR1 MGHDK, CDR2 SYGVNS. In DNA form, the CDR3 reads TGTGCCAGCAGTGAATCAAGAGCAGTAGGCACCGGGGAGCTGTTTTTT. Translated: CASSESRAVGTGELFF. The entire variable domain, with the rest obtained from reference TRBV25-1 and TRBJ2-2, is as follows: EADIYQTPRYLVIGTGKKITLECSQTMGHDKMYWYQQDPGMELHLIHYSYGVNSTEKGDLSSESTVSRIRTEHFPLTLESARPSHTSQYLCASSESRAVGTGELFFGEGSRLTVL.

The chain combines TRBV7-9 with TRBJ2-4; D ambiguous. In germline, CDR1 is SEHNR, CDR2 FQNEAQ (reference sequence). The CDR3 spans 15 residues. V lost 5 bases and J 0 bases, leaving 11 bases between the germline ends. The CDR3 DNA follows: TGTGCCAGCAGCGAGATGGATCTAGCCAAAAACATTCAGTACTTC. Protein sequence: CASSEMDLAKNIQYF.

V usage is TRBV28 and J usage is TRBJ1-2; possible D gene TRBD1, 6 bases. The CDR3 loop spans 14 amino acids. Looked up from germline, CDR1 is MDHEN and CDR2 is SYDVKM. The V end was cut by 3 bases, the J end by 4 bases, with 12 bases between. The CDR3 DNA is TGTGCCAGCAGTTTGGCAGGGGCTCCCTATGGCTACACCTTC. Translating gives CASSLAGAPYGYTF.

Here the CDR3 DNA reads TGTGCCAGCAGAGAGACAGACTACGAGCAGTACTTC. Protein sequence: CASRETDYEQYF. The chain links TRBV2 to TRBJ2-7, with a tentative D call TRBD1 (5 bases). V lost 6 bases, J lost 3 bases, and 9 bases lay in between. Germline CDR1 SNHLY, CDR2 FYNNEI. This CDR3 contains 12 residues.

This chain joins TRBV2 and TRBJ2-5; 14 positions match TRBD2. Trimming took 7 bases from V and 5 from J; bases not matched to a gene: 6. CDR1 and CDR2 from the germline V gene are SNHLY and FYNNEI. This CDR3 comprises 15 residues. The CDR3 DNA sequence: TGTGCCAGCACGGGACTAGCGGGAGTCGGGGAGACCCAGTACTTC. It encodes CASTGLAGVGETQYF.

The chain links TRBV10-1 to TRBJ2-5; D unclear. The germline V gene has CDR1 WNHNN and CDR2 SYGVQD (reference sequence). Trimming left V 5 bases short and J 2 bases short, with 9 bases between. The CDR3 is 13 residues long. Here the CDR3 reads CASSRDTQETQYF. The CDR3 DNA sequence: TGCGCCAGCAGTCGAGACACGCAAGAGACCCAGTACTTC.

This clone was counted at least ten times. The chain combines TRBV5-1 with TRBJ1-5, with 8 positions matching TRBD1. CDR1 is SGHRS, CDR2 YFSETQ, per germline. V was pared by 5 bases and J by 4 bases, with 5 bases of the junction left unmatched. The CDR3 runs 14 residues. CDR3 in amino acids: CASRPTGANQPQHF. CDR3 in DNA: TGCGCCAGCAGACCGACAGGGGCAAATCAGCCCCAGCATTTT.

This clone was observed a single time. The V call is TRBV5-1, the J call TRBJ2-3, with TRBD1 matching over 9 bases. The CDR3 totals 20 residues. V shed 0 bases and J 0 bases; nucleotides not matched to a gene: 14. Per the germline V gene, CDR1 is SGHRS and CDR2 is YFSETQ. CDR3 in amino acids: CASSLVMARDRDTSTDTQYF. In DNA form, the CDR3 reads TGCGCCAGCAGCTTGGTGATGGCCCGGGACAGGGATACTAGCACAGATACGCAGTATTTT. Full variable domain (rest looked up from reference TRBV5-1 and TRBJ2-3): KAGVTQTPRYLIKTRGQQVTLSCSPISGHRSVSWYQQTPGQGLQFLFEYFSETQRNKGNFPGRFSGRQFSNSRSEMNVSTLELGDSALYLCASSLVMARDRDTSTDTQYFGPGTRLTVL.

J is TRBJ1-5 and V is TRBV7-2; D remains ambiguous. The CDR3 extends over 13 amino acids. CDR1 is SGHTA and CDR2 is FQGNSA in the germline V gene. The V gene lost 1 base and the J gene lost 6 bases, with 7 bases spanning the gap. The CDR3 nucleotides read TGTGCCAGCAGCTTAGGAAGGATTCAGCCCCAGCATTTT. Its translation is CASSLGRIQPQHF.

This clone was detected many times. The J gene is TRBJ1-1, the V gene TRBV11-2, with D perhaps TRBD1 (5 bases). The CDR3 contains 13 residues. Germline-derived CDR1 and CDR2 are SGHAT and FQNNGV. The germline V and J ends were trimmed by 0 bases and 11 bases, with 13 bases remaining between them. The CDR3 loop reads CASSLDRERSAFF. In DNA, the CDR3 is TGTGCCAGCAGCTTAGACAGGGAAAGGTCCGCTTTCTTT.

The chain carries TRBV10-3 and TRBJ2-2; D unresolved. Germline V gene lookup returns CDR1 ENHRY and CDR2 SYGVKD. The V end was cut by 2 bases, the J end by 0 bases, with 10 bases between. CDR3 size: 16 residues. CDR3 region: CAISERVLANTGELFF. CDR3 DNA: TGTGCCATCAGTGAGCGAGTGCTCGCGAACACCGGGGAGCTGTTTTTT.

The chain joins TRBV5-1 to TRBJ2-3, with 13 bases matching TRBD2. The junction had 3 bases not matched to a gene; V was cut back by 5 bases and J by 0 bases. This CDR3 region has 16 residues. Germline CDR1 is SGHRS and CDR2 is YFSETQ. The CDR3 DNA is TGCGCCAGCAGAGGGGGACTAGCGGGGAGCACAGATACGCAGTATTTT. This sequence encodes CASRGGLAGSTDTQYF.

The chain joins TRBV7-2 to TRBJ2-7; possibly TRBD2 for D (5 bases). The CDR3 covers 13 residues. Between the trimmed V and J ends, which lost 5 bases and 6 bases, there was a span of 14 bases. The V gene's germline CDR1 is SGHTA and CDR2 FQGNSA. The CDR3: CASSNQLVSEQYF. The CDR3 DNA sequence: TGTGCCAGCAGCAATCAACTAGTTTCCGAGCAGTACTTC.

The CDR3 nucleotides are TGTGCCAGCAGCCCTCGGGGGAGCTCCTACAATGAGCAGTTCTTC. It translates to CASSPRGSSYNEQFF. The rearrangement uses TRBV7-2 and TRBJ2-1; a weak D match, TRBD2 (6 bases). This CDR3 spans 15 amino acids. V was pared by 5 bases and J by 0 bases, with 11 bases between. CDR1 is SGHTA and CDR2 is FQGNSA in the germline V gene.